This T cell receptor (beta chain) was captured by sequencing in a study of shared clonotypes between healthy human individuals (dated by TCRdb to between 2020 and 2021). Background on the whole study: The cohort included a few men and two women between 18 and 49 years of age. Each donor's leukapheresis produced roughly between roughly 0.94 and 9.5 billion PBMCs. The study deeply sequenced blood TCR repertoires of about five healthy adults to estimate repertoire size and the extent of clonotype sharing between individuals. Libraries were prepared and TCR repertoires were sequenced by different laboratories using diverse techniques, in order to increase sequencing depth and limit assay-specific biases. For each donor, CD4 naive and CD4 memory were each given three plates, CD8 naive was given two plates, and CD8 memory was given one plate. What the work shows at the level of the full study, not this receptor alone: Sampling was limited to blood, and TCR repertoires in tissue likely differ from TCR repertoires in blood. Rarefaction of sorted-subset datasets indicated incomplete sequencing despite the large sequencing depth. Higher generation probabilities were observed for clonotypes shared by all four sorted-subset donors than for non-shared clonotypes. Larger estimated clonotype richness was generally found for naive subsets than for memory subsets. Because the study included a small number of donors, the genetic and exposure-history diversity represented was limited. Approximately 5% of naive CD4, approximately 3.7% of naive CD8, approximately 2% of memory CD4, and 0.4% of memory CD8 clonotypes were shared across a few donors. Pairwise subsampling indicated that sequencing depth was expected to affect the degree of clonotype sharing among donors.

V lost 6 bases and J lost 4 bases; the stretch between them is 12 bases long. CDR1 and CDR2, looked up from the germline V gene, are MNHEY and SVGAGI. The CDR3 spans 14 residues, from the cysteine through the phenylalanine. Just the 42-base CDR3 DNA is kept, in frame starting at base 1. Concerning this clone itself: Its antigen is still unknown. Base-call qualities are not available, and no considerably larger clone is one nucleotide away.

Using the deep immunoSEQ assay, TCR CDR3 regions were amplified from genomic DNA by multiplex PCR. Extracted genomic DNA from each cell subset was distributed evenly across all wells of several immunoSEQ 96-well plates, and each plate was treated as a replicate. For sorted subsets, about 220 ng of genomic DNA, equivalent to around 30,000 T cell genomes, went into each replicate PCR. Purified libraries were measured with a Qubit 3.0 fluorometer, size-checked on a Bioanalyzer 2100, and measured again with the KAPA Library Quantification kit. Every immunoSEQ 96-well plate was sequenced on a dedicated single-read 150-cycle Illumina NextSeq 550 flow cell. Per the source publication's procedure: Because the immunoSEQ output included only junctional sequences and no quality scores, the filtering could not be the same as the filtering used for full-length reads. To assign V/J genes and CDR3, sequences were annotated using PyIR, a Python wrapper for IgBLAST v1.9, with IMGT germline references. Reads were filtered out if the reads had weak V/J assignments (E-value above 1e-6), no CDR3, stop codons, out-of-frame junctions, or ambiguous translated residues. V3J clonotypes were defined as sequences sharing an identical inferred V gene, J gene, and CDR3 amino acid sequence. Percentage overlap between repertoires was computed as shared unique clonotypes divided by the size of the smaller repertoire. Three approaches were used to assess repertoire richness: RTK rarefaction, the Chao1 estimator, and Recon v2.1 estimates of unobserved clonotypes. OLGA was used to compute generation probabilities for all TCRbeta clonotypes that the gDNA method yielded from a few donors. Held by TCRdb, this immuneACCESS table contains in-frame sequences only and omits some clones. Under half of the omission traces to an unresolved V gene where checked; the cause of the rest is unknown. The V and J calls and clone size are taken from that table; D and trimming were inferred from the DNA. Present in this sample are 2 million to 2.5 million clones, approximately 93% of which were seen just once. The top ten constitute about 0.39% of the sample.

The donors were healthy, HIV-negative adults with no recently reported acute infections or vaccinations. All donors were Caucasian adults living in Nashville, Tennessee, USA. CD4+ T cells were enriched through magnetic negative selection, after which naive cells were positively selected on CD45RA and the remaining negative fraction served as the memory subset. Blood was obtained by leukapheresis, after which PBMCs were separated by Ficoll-Histopaque density gradient centrifugation and cryopreserved in liquid nitrogen vapor phase. Purity and quantity of every magnetically sorted T cell population were checked by analytical flow cytometry. Genomic DNA was isolated from every sorted fraction and measured by UV absorbance on a Nanodrop 2000c.

This clonotype was obtained from a man aged 18 to 35 in good health. Some clones in this sample may be carry-over from other donors' samples. This chain joins TRBV6-5 to TRBJ2-2; a tentative D match to TRBD2 spans 5 bases. The sequencing sample was made of naive CD4+ T cells from PBMCs. The cell subset or site label corresponds to: CD45RA+ positively selected. The CDR3 loop reads CASSITGSTGELFF. The DNA sequence is TGTGCCAGCAGCATAACGGGGAGCACCGGGGAGCTGTTTTTT.